This TCR beta chain was recovered during a study of Graves' ophthalmopathy and Graves' hyperthyroidism. The source of the PBMCs was over 8.5 ml of fresh peripheral blood. RNA transcripts were the template, and TCR beta CDR3 regions were amplified from them. Second-round multiplex PCR came after first-round RT-PCR with HTBI primers. Using its own MiXCR run on the multiplex PCR reads, TCRdb lists one record per CDR3 protein. The sample lists under 350,000 distinct CDR3 sequences; roughly a sixth were seen once. With regard to this clonotype: Its antigen remains unknown.

Study-level points and caveats: Most expanded thyroid clonotypes above 0.001 frequency also appeared in blood.

Germline V gives CDR1 MDHEN, CDR2 SYDVKM. The length of the CDR3 is 13 residues. V lost 6 bases to trimming and J lost 7 bases; unmatched junction nucleotides: 7. The receptor was isolated from an adult man with Graves' ophthalmopathy. The chain is built from TRBV28 and TRBJ1-2; 8 bases align to TRBD1. The sequenced sample was peripheral blood. CDR3 sequence reads: CASSRTGTTGYTF. CDR3 sequence (DNA): TGTGCCAGCAGCCGGACAGGGACAACTGGCTACACCTTC.